The clone carrying this T cell receptor beta chain was seen only a few times. The target antigen is unknown. The sample originates from a study of blood T cells in healthy people across ages. Overall study findings and caveats: Long-lived donors had more naive CD4+ cells and higher diversity than aged donors. PBMCs were not sorted, which prevented a conclusive comparison of naive versus antigen-experienced cells.

The use of a sample-barcoded 5' primer and a J-beta primer mix characterized a second PCR of about 6 to 12 cycles. Sequencing of every sample gave 2.5 million or more CDR3-containing paired-end reads. TCRdb itself ran the 5' RACE reads through MiXCR, one entry per CDR3 protein. Of 800,000 or so distinct CDR3 sequences in the sample, about 59% were seen once. With V trimmed by 4 bases and J by 2 bases, 6 bases remained unmatched. CDR1 and CDR2 from the germline V gene are LGHDT and YNNKEL (reference sequence). The CDR3 has 15 amino acids. The J gene is TRBJ2-7, the V gene TRBV3-1, with TRBD2 matching over 9 bases. This TCR was sampled from a man aged 25 to 40 in good health. Sequencing was carried out using blood. This CDR3 reads CASSLGAGGAYEQYF. The CDR3 bases are TGTGCCAGCAGCCTTGGAGCGGGGGGCGCCTACGAGCAGTACTTC.